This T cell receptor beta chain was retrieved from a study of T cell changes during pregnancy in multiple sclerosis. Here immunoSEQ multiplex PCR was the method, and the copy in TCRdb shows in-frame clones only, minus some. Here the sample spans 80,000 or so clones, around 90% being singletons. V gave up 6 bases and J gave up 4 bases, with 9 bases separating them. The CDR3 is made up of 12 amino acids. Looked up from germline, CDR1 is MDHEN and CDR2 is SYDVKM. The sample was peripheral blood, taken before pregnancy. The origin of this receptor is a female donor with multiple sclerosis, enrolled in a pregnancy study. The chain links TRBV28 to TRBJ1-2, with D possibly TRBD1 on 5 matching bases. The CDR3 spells CASRQGTYGYTF. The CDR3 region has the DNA TGTGCCAGCAGGCAGGGTACCTATGGCTACACCTTC.